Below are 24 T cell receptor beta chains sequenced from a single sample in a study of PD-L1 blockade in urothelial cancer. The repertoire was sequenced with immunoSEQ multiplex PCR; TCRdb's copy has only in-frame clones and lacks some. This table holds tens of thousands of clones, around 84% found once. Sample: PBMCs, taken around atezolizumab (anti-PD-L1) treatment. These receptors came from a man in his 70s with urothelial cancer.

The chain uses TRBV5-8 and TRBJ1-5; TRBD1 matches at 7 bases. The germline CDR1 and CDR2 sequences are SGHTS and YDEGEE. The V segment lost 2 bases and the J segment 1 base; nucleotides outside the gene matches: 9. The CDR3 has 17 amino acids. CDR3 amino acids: CASSFGTALGSNQPQHF. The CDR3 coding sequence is TGTGCCAGCAGCTTCGGGACAGCCTTGGGAAGCAATCAGCCCCAGCATTTT.

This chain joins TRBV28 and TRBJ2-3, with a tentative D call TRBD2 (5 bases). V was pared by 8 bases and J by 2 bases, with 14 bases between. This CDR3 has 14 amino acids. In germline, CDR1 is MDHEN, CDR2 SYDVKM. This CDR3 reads CASGSSRFTDTQYF. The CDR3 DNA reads TGTGCCAGCGGGAGTTCGAGGTTCACAGATACGCAGTATTTT.

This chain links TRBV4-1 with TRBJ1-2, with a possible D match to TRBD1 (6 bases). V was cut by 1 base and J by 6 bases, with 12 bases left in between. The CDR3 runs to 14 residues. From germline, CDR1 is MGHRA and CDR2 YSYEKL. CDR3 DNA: TGCGCCAGCAGCCAAGCCCAGGGGACGGATGGCTACACCTTC. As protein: CASSQAQGTDGYTF.

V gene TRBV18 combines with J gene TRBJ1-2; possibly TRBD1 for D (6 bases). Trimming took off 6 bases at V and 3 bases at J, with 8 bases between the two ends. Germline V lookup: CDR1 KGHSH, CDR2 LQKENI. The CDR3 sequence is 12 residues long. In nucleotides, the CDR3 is TGTGCCAGCTCGTGGACAGACTATGGCTACACCTTC. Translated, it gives CASSWTDYGYTF.

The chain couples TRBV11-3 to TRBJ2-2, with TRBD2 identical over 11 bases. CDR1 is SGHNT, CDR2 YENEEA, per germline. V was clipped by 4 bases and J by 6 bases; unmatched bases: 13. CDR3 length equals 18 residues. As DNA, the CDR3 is TGTGCCAGCAGCTCACAAGAAACTAGCGGGAGTTTATCCGGGGAGCTGTTTTTT. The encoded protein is CASSSQETSGSLSGELFF.

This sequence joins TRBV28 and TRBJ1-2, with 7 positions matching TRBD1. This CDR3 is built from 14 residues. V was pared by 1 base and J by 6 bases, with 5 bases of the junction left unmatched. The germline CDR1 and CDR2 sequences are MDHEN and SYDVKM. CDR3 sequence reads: CASSLSGGLHGYTF. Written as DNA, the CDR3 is TGTGCCAGCAGTTTATCAGGGGGGTTACATGGCTACACCTTC.

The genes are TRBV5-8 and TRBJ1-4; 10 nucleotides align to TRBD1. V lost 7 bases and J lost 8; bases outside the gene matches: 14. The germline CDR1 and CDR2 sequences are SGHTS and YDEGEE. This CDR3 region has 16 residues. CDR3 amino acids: CASAAGTGERGEKLFF. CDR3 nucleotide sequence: TGTGCCAGCGCCGCCGGGACAGGGGAAAGAGGGGAAAAACTGTTTTTT.

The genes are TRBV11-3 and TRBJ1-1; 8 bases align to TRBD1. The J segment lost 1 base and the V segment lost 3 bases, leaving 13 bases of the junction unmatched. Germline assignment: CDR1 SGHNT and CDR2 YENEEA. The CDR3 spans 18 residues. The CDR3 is CASSLEDRVIPRNTEAFF. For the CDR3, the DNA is TGTGCCAGCAGCTTGGAGGACAGGGTAATACCGAGGAACACTGAAGCTTTCTTT.

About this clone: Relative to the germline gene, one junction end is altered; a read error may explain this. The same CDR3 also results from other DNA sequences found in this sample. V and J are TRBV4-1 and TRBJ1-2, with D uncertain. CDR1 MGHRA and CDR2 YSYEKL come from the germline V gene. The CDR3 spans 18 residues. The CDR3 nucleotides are TGCGCCAGCAGCCAAGCCCCGGGGAGCCCAGGCACCGGCTATGGCTACACCTTT. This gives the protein CASSQAPGSPGTGYGYTF.

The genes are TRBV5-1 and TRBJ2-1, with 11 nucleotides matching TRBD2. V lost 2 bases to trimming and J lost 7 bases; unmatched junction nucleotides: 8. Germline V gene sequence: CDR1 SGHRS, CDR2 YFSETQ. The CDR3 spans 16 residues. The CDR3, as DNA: TGCGCCAGCAGCTTATTAGCGGGAGGGCCTCAGAATGAGCAGTTCTTC. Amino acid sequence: CASSLLAGGPQNEQFF.

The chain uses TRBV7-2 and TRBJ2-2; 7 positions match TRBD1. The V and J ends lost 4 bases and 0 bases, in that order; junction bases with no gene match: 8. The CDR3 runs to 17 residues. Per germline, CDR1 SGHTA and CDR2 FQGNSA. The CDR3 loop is CASSSYTGTANTGELFF. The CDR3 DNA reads TGTGCCAGCAGCTCTTACACCGGGACAGCGAACACCGGGGAGCTGTTTTTT.

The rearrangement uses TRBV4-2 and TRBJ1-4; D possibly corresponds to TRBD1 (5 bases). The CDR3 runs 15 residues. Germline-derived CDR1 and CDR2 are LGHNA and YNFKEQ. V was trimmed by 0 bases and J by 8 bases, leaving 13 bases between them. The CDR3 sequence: CASSQEGGVLEKLFF. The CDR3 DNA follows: TGTGCCAGCAGCCAAGAGGGGGGGGTACTCGAAAAACTGTTTTTT.

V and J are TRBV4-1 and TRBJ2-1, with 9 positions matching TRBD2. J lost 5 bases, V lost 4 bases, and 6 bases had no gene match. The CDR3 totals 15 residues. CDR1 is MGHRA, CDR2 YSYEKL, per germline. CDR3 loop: CASSRPTSGNNEQFF. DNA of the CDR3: TGCGCCAGCAGCCGTCCGACTAGCGGTAACAATGAGCAGTTCTTC.

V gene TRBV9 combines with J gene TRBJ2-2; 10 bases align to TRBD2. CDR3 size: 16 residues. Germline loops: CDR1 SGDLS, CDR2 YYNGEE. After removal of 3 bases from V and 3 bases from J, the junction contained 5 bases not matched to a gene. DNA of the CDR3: TGTGCCAGCAGCGAGGGACTAGCGAGATACACCGGGGAGCTGTTTTTT. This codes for CASSEGLARYTGELFF. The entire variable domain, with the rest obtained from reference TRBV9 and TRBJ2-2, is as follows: DSGVTQTPKHLITATGQRVTLRCSPRSGDLSVYWYQQSLDQGLQFLIQYYNGEERAKGNILERFSAQQFPDLHSELNLSSLELGDSALYFCASSEGLARYTGELFFGEGSRLTVL.

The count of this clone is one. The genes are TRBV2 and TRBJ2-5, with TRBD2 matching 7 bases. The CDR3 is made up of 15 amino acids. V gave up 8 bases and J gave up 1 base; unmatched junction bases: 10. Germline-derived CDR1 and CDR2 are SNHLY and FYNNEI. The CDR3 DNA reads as TGTGCCAGCGCGGTAAAGACTAGCAGCCAAGAGACCCAGTACTTC. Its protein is CASAVKTSSQETQYF. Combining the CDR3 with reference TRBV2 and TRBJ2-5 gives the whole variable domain EPEVTQTPSHQVTQMGQEVILRCVPISNHLYFYWYRQILGQKVEFLVSFYNNEISEKSEIFDDQFSVERPDGSNFTLKIRSTKLEDSAMYFCASAVKTSSQETQYFGPGTRLLVL.

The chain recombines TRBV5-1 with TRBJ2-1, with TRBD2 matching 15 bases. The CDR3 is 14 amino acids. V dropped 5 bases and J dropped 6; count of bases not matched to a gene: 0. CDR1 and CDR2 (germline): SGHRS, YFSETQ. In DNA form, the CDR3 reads TGCGCCAGCAGGGGACTAGCGGGAGGCAATGAGCAGTTCTTC. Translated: CASRGLAGGNEQFF.

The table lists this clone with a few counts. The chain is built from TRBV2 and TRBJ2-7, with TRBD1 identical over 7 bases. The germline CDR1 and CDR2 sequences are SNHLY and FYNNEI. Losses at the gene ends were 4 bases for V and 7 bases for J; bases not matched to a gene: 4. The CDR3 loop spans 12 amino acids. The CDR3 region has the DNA TGTGCCAGCAGTGCGACAGGGTTGGAGCAGTACTTC. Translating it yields CASSATGLEQYF.

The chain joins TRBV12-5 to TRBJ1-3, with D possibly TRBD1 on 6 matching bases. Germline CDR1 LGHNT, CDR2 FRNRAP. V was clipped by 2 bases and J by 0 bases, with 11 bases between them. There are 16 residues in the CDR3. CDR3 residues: CASGLTTGSSGNTIYF. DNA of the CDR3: TGTGCTAGTGGTTTGACAACAGGGTCCTCTGGAAACACCATATATTTT.

CDR3: CASTRGTSFTYEQYF. CDR3 in DNA: TGTGCCAGCACCCGAGGGACTAGCTTTACCTACGAGCAGTACTTC. The chain employs TRBV6-1 and TRBJ2-7; 9 bases align to TRBD2. CDR1 and CDR2 from the germline V gene are MNHNS and SASEGT. This CDR3 is built from 15 residues. Germline trimming cut 7 bases from V and 2 bases from J; bases unmatched to any gene: 9.

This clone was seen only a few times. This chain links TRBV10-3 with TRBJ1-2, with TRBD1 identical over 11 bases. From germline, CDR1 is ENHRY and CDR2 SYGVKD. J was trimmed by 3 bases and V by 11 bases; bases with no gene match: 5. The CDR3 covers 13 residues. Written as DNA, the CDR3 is TGTGCCGTGCCGGGACAGGGGGACTATGGCTACACCTTC. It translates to CAVPGQGDYGYTF.

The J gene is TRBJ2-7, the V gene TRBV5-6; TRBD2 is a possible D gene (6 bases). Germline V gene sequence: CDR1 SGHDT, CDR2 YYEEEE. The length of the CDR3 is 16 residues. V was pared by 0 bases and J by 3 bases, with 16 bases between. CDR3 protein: CASSLGFGGGSYEQYF. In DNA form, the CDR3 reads TGTGCCAGCAGCTTGGGTTTCGGGGGAGGTAGCTACGAGCAGTACTTC.

CDR3 nucleotides: TGTGCCATCAGTGACGAAACAGGGGCCCATAACTATGGCTACACCTTC. Translation gives CAISDETGAHNYGYTF. The V and J genes are TRBV10-3 and TRBJ1-2, with 7 bases aligning to TRBD1. The J segment lost 1 base and the V segment lost 3 bases, leaving 8 bases of the junction unmatched. The CDR3 consists of 16 residues. CDR1 and CDR2 from the germline V gene are ENHRY and SYGVKD.

The CDR3 nucleotides are TGTGCCAGCAGTGTCGGGGGGCAAAGCAATCAGCCCCAGCATTTT. This translates into CASSVGGQSNQPQHF. V usage is TRBV6-1 and J usage is TRBJ1-5; D is possibly TRBD1 (6 bases). The V gene's germline CDR1 is MNHNS and CDR2 SASEGT. There are 15 residues in the CDR3. The ends were cut back, 4 bases at V and 1 base at J, with 11 bases in the middle.

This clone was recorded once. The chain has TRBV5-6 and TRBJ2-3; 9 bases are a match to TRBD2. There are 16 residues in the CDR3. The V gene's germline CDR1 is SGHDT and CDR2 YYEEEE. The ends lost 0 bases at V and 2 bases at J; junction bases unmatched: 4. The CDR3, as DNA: TGTGCCAGCAGCTTGGAACTAGCGGGTACCACAGATACGCAGTATTTT. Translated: CASSLELAGTTDTQYF. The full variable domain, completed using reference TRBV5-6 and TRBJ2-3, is DAGVTQSPTHLIKTRGQQVTLRCSPKSGHDTVSWYQQALGQGPQFIFQYYEEEERQRGNFPDRFSGHQFPNYSSELNVNALLLGDSALYLCASSLELAGTTDTQYFGPGTRLTVL.